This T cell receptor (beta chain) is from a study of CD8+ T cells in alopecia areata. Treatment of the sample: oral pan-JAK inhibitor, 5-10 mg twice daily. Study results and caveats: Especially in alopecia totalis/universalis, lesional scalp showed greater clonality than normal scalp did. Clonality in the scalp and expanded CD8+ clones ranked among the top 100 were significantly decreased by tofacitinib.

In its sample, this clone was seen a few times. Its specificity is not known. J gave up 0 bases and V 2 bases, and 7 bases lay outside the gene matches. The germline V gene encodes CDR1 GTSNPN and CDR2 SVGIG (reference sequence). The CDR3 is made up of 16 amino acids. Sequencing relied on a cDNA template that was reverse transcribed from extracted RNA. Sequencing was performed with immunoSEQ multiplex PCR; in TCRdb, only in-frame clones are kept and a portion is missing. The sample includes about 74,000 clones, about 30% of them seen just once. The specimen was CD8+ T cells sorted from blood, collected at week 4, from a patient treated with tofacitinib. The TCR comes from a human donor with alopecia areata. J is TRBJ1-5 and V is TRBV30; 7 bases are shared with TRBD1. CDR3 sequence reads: CAWSRPGTVSNQPQHF. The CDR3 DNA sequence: TGTGCCTGGAGTAGACCCGGGACAGTTAGCAATCAGCCCCAGCATTTT.